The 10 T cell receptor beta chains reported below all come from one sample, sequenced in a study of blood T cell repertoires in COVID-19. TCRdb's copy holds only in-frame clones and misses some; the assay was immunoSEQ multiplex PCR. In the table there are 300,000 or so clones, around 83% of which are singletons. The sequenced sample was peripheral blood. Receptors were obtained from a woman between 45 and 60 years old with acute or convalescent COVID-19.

The CDR3 loop reads CASSLPLDRGHEQYF. CDR3 DNA: TGTGCCAGCAGCTTGCCACTTGACAGGGGCCACGAGCAGTACTTC. The chain uses TRBV5-4 and TRBJ2-7; 8 bases agree with TRBD1. Germline V CDR1 and CDR2: SGHNT, YYREEE (reference sequence). This CDR3 spans 15 amino acids. The J segment lost 5 bases and the V segment lost 1 base, leaving 8 bases of the junction unmatched.

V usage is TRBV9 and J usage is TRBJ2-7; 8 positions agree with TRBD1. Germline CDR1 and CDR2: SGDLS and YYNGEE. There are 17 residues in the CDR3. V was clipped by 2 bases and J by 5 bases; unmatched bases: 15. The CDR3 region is CASSVKSWTGPRDEQYF. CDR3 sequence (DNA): TGTGCCAGCAGCGTCAAAAGTTGGACAGGGCCCCGGGACGAGCAGTACTTC.

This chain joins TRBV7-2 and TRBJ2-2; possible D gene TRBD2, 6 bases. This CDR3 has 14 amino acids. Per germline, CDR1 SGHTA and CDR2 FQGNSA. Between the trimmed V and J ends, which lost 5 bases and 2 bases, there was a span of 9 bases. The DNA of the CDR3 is TGTGCCAGCAGCCCAGGACTAAACACCGGGGAGCTGTTTTTT. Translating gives CASSPGLNTGELFF.

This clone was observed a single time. The CDR3 DNA sequence: TGTGCCAGCAGCCCAGGGCCGAGCTCCTACAATGAGCAGTTCTTC. Translation: CASSPGPSSYNEQFF. The J gene is TRBJ2-1, the V gene TRBV7-2; TRBD1 is a possible D gene (5 bases). The CDR3 has 15 residues. Germline V gene sequence: CDR1 SGHTA, CDR2 FQGNSA. Trimming removed 5 bases at V and 0 bases at J, with 11 bases between.

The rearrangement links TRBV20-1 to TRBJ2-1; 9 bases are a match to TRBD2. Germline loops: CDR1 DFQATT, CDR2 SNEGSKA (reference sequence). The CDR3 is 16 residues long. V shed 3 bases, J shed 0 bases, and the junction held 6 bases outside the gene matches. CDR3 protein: CSASALAGNSYNEQFF. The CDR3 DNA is TGCAGTGCTAGTGCCCTAGCGGGAAACTCCTACAATGAGCAGTTCTTC.

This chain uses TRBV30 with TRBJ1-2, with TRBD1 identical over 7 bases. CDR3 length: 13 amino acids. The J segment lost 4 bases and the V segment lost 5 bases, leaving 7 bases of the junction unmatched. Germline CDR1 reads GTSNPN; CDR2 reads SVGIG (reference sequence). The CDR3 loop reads CAWARTGGYGYTF. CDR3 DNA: TGTGCCTGGGCGCGGACAGGAGGCTATGGCTACACCTTC.

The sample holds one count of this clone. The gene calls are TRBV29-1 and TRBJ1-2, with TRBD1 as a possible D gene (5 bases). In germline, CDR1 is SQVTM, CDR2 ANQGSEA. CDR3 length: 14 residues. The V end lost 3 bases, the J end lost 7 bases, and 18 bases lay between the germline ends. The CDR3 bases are TGCAGCGTTGATGCCCCGGGGGGGGATGGTGGCTACACCTTC. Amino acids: CSVDAPGGDGGYTF.

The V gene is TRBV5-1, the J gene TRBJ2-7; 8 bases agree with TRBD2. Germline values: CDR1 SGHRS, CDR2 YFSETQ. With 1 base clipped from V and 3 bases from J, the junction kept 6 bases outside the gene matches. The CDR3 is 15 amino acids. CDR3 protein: CASSLTAGAYYEQYV. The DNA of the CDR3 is TGCGCCAGCAGCTTGACAGCGGGGGCCTACTACGAGCAGTACGTC.

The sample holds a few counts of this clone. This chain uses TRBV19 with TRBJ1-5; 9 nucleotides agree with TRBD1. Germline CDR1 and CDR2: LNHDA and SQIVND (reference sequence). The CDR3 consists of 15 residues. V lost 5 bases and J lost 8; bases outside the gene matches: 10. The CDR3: CASSGGTGRREPQHF. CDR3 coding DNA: TGTGCCAGTAGTGGGGGGACAGGGCGGAGGGAGCCCCAGCATTTT.

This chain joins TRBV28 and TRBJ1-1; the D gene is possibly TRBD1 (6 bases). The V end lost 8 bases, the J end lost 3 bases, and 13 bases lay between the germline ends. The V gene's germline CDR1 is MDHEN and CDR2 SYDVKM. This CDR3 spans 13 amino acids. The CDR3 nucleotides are TGTGCCAGCGGGAGGGGGATGGACACTGAAGCTTTCTTT. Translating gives CASGRGMDTEAFF.